This T cell receptor beta chain was retrieved from a study of siplizumab effects on memory and regulatory T cells. Each sample had about 10^5 TCR templates assayed. Generated by immunoSEQ multiplex PCR, the TCRdb table keeps only in-frame clones and is missing some. The repertoire consists of around 45,000 clones, with more than 85% occurring once and the leading ten covering less than 0.35%. Trimming removed 4 bases from V and 9 bases from J; junction bases left unmatched: 3. This CDR3 contains 14 residues. The germline V gene encodes CDR1 MNHEY and CDR2 SMNVEV (reference sequence). Sequencing was done on a sample of naive CD8+ T cells sorted from blood. The rearrangement links TRBV27 to TRBJ2-1; 13 positions match TRBD2. The receptor's source is a human donor in good health. Here the CDR3 DNA reads TGTGCCAGCAGTTATGGGACTAGCGGGACTGAGCAGTTCTTC. It translates to CASSYGTSGTEQFF.